This TCR beta chain was obtained from a study of T-cell memory formation after mild COVID-19. Whole-study findings and limits: Pre-infection memory held some responding clones, suggesting pre-existing cross-reactive T cells responded. Clones contracting day 15 to 85 were balanced CD4/CD8; later expanders leaned CD4+.

This clonotype was detected a few times. The antigen is unknown. Sample barcodes and UMIs were carried by the TCR alpha and TCR beta cDNA libraries that 5'RACE generated with constant-segment primers. TCRdb reprocessed the 5' RACE reads via MiXCR and lists one record per CDR3 protein. The table records about 310,000 distinct CDR3 sequences, less than 20% of them present only once. The V end was cut by 0 bases, the J end by 6 bases, with 20 bases between. Germline loops: CDR1 SGHRS, CDR2 YFSETQ. The CDR3 length is 17 residues. Input material: PBMCs or a T cell subset sorted from them (not recorded which). The V call is TRBV5-1, the J call TRBJ2-3, with D unresolved. This receptor was taken from a man aged 18 to 29 who had mild COVID-19 (a few samples of this study predate the infection). Cell type and time point are not known. The CDR3 loop is CASSLEGTPARTDTQYF. CDR3 DNA: TGCGCCAGCAGCTTGGAGGGAACTCCGGCCCGGACGGATACGCAGTATTTT.